These 2 T cell receptor beta chains originate from one sample sequenced in a study of cytomegalovirus exposure and HLA in healthy donors (dated by TCRdb to 2015 to 2018). Receptor amplification or capture employed the immunoSEQ multiplex PCR assay. The immuneACCESS repertoire file appears here via TCRdb, limited to in-frame rearrangements. These files lack a portion of the clones; in checked studies, under half of the deficit traces to unresolved V genes, and the cause of the others is not known. The sample table contains about 84,000 clones; only one count was recorded for roughly 88% of them. The ten largest make up approximately 2% of the sample. Sequencing was done on a sample of PBMCs. The receptors originated from a man aged 30 to 45 in good health and CMV-seronegative.

V gene TRBV10-2 combines with J gene TRBJ1-1; tentatively, D is TRBD1 (5 bases). CDR1 is WSHSY and CDR2 is SAAADI in the germline V gene. The CDR3 has 12 amino acids. V lost 6 bases and J 8 bases, leaving 13 bases between the germline ends. The CDR3 DNA reads as TGCGCCAGCAGACAGGTCCCTGAAGAAGCTTTCTTT. Its protein product is CASRQVPEEAFF.

V gene TRBV2 combines with J gene TRBJ2-7; 11 bases match TRBD2. The V segment lost 5 bases and the J segment 2 bases; nucleotides outside the gene matches: 8. The CDR3 sequence is 16 residues long. Looked up from germline, CDR1 is SNHLY and CDR2 is FYNNEI. CDR3 loop: CASSLAGGPQAYEQYF. The CDR3 DNA sequence: TGTGCCAGCAGTTTAGCGGGGGGGCCTCAAGCCTACGAGCAGTACTTC.